The 27 T cell receptor beta chains given below trace back to one sample, sequenced in a study of breast tumors, draining lymph nodes, adjacent tissues. From the multiplex PCR reads, TCRdb called clonotypes with MiXCR, one entry per CDR3 protein. The sample lists 150,000 to 250,000 distinct CDR3 sequences; roughly 29% were seen once. Axillary draining lymph nodes of breast cancer patients supplied the node samples. Sequencing input: axillary lymph node tissue. The receptors originated from a female donor with breast cancer. Some clones in this sample may be carry-over from other donors' samples.

In regard to this clonotype: A read error may be the cause here, since a much bigger clone is one base away. CDR3 nucleotide sequence: TGTGCCAGTCGGGTAGGAGGGGGCAATCAGCCCCAGCATTTT. It translates to CASRVGGGNQPQHF. V gene TRBV6-2 or TRBV6-3 combines with J gene TRBJ1-5; D is possibly TRBD1 (5 bases). This CDR3 contains 14 residues. Germline assignment: CDR1 MNHEY and CDR2 SVGEGT. V lost 9 bases and J lost 2, with 14 bases in between.

This clonotype was seen repeatedly, ten times or more. The gene calls are TRBV6-5 and TRBJ2-3, with 8 bases that match TRBD2. V trimming: 4 bases; J trimming: 6 bases; junction bases outside the gene matches: 6. Germline V gene sequence: CDR1 MNHEY, CDR2 SVGAGI. This CDR3 has 14 residues. CDR3 amino acids: CASSLGLGRDTQYF. CDR3 coding DNA: TGTGCCAGCAGTTTGGGACTAGGCAGGGATACGCAGTATTTT.

This clonotype appeared many times. Mismatch with germline at one junction end may stem from a read error. The chain has TRBV7-6 and TRBJ2-7, with 12 bases identical to TRBD2. In germline, CDR1 is SGHVS, CDR2 FNYEAQ. This CDR3 comprises 20 residues. The CDR3 loop reads CASSIAPRTSGKGDPYEQYF. CDR3 coding DNA: TGTGCCAGCAGCATAGCACCGAGGACTAGCGGGAAGGGCGATCCCTACGAGCAGTACTTC.

Ten or more counts support this clonotype. V and J are TRBV5-1 and TRBJ2-4; TRBD1 matches at 9 bases. J gave up 8 bases and V 4 bases, and 7 bases lay outside the gene matches. This CDR3 region has 14 residues. The germline V gene encodes CDR1 SGHRS and CDR2 YFSETQ. The DNA for the CDR3 is TGCGCCAGCAGCGAGGGACAGGGTCGGGACATTCAGTACTTC. Amino acid sequence: CASSEGQGRDIQYF.

This clonotype showed up many times. The chain combines TRBV5-5 with TRBJ2-7; 10 bases are shared with TRBD2. The germline V gene encodes CDR1 SGHKS and CDR2 YYEKEE (reference sequence). CDR3 length: 15 amino acids. The ends lost 0 bases at V and 4 bases at J; junction bases unmatched: 4. CDR3 region: CASSLAGTSVYEQYF. DNA of the CDR3: TGTGCCAGCAGCTTGGCCGGGACTAGCGTATACGAGCAGTACTTC.

Many counts were recorded for this clonotype. The chain carries TRBV14 and TRBJ2-5, with 10 bases identical to TRBD1. With V trimmed by 4 bases and J by 5 bases, 16 bases remained unmatched. This CDR3 contains 18 residues. The germline V gene has CDR1 SGHDN and CDR2 FVKESK. CDR3 sequence: CASSPPIPWTGGEETQYF. The DNA of the CDR3 is TGTGCCAGCAGCCCACCCATCCCGTGGACAGGGGGTGAGGAGACCCAGTACTTC.

The V gene is TRBV11-3, the J gene TRBJ2-5, with TRBD2 identical over 9 bases. Trimming removed 5 bases from V and 2 bases from J; junction bases left unmatched: 15. The CDR3 is made up of 18 amino acids. Germline values: CDR1 SGHNT, CDR2 YENEEA. In DNA, the CDR3 is TGTGCCAGCAGCCAGGACGGGAGCGGGCTAGCGGGACAAGAGACCCAGTACTTC. It is translated as CASSQDGSGLAGQETQYF.

The table lists this clonotype with many counts. The chain uses TRBV7-2 and TRBJ2-3; 14 bases align to TRBD2. Losses at the gene ends were 3 bases for V and 3 bases for J; bases not matched to a gene: 5. The CDR3 spans 17 residues. Germline assignment: CDR1 SGHTA and CDR2 FQGNSA. This chain's CDR3 is CASSFSGTSGGTDTQYF. In nucleotides, the CDR3 is TGTGCCAGCAGCTTCTCCGGGACTAGCGGGGGAACAGATACGCAGTATTTT.

Ten or more counts support this clonotype. This chain joins TRBV5-8 and TRBJ2-3; D ambiguous. V lost 0 bases, J lost 2 bases, and 10 bases lay in between. Germline-derived CDR1 and CDR2 are SGHTS and YDEGEE. CDR3 size: 15 residues. The DNA of the CDR3 is TGTGCCAGCAGCTTGGCCTCCCAAGTCACAGATACGCAGTATTTT. It codes for CASSLASQVTDTQYF. Full variable domain (outside the CDR3, taken from reference TRBV5-8 and TRBJ2-3): EAGVTQSPTHLIKTRGQQATLRCSPISGHTSVYWYQQALGLGLQFLLWYDEGEERNRGNFPPRFSGRQFPNYSSELNVNALELEDSALYLCASSLASQVTDTQYFGPGTRLTVL.

This clonotype was seen many times. The rearrangement links TRBV6-6 to TRBJ1-2, with a tentative D call TRBD1 (5 bases). Germline V gives CDR1 MNHNY, CDR2 SVGAGI (reference sequence). This CDR3 has 14 amino acids. Trimming removed 0 bases at V and 6 bases at J, with 11 bases between. The CDR3 loop reads CASSYSTEGDGYTF. CDR3 bases: TGTGCCAGCAGTTACTCGACGGAAGGGGATGGCTACACCTTC.

This clonotype was recorded once. The V gene is TRBV5-1, the J gene TRBJ1-6; D is possibly TRBD1 (6 bases). CDR1 is SGHRS, CDR2 YFSETQ, per germline. Trimming cost V 2 bases and J 10 bases, with 22 bases left between them. This CDR3 contains 17 residues. CDR3 protein: CASSFTGILVHGSPLHF. CDR3 sequence (DNA): TGCGCCAGCAGCTTCACAGGGATTCTGGTTCATGGATCACCCCTCCACTTT.

This clonotype appeared many times. Its ends do not fully match the called genes, so a read error is possible. This rearrangement joins TRBV11-3 to TRBJ2-1; maybe TRBD1 (5 bases). CDR1 SGHNT and CDR2 YENEEA come from the germline V gene. CDR3 length: 13 amino acids. CDR3 region: CASSVDSYNEQFF. CDR3 nucleotide sequence: TGTGCCAGCAGCGTAGACAGCTACAATGAGCAGTTCTTC.

This clonotype was found many times. The chain employs TRBV7-2 and TRBJ2-1; the D gene is possibly TRBD2 (7 bases). The CDR3 spans 13 residues. The V and J ends lost 1 base and 8 bases respectively, with 9 bases between them. Germline V CDR1 and CDR2: SGHTA, FQGNSA. CDR3 bases: TGTGCCAGCAGCTTAGGAGGGGGGGATGAGCAGTTCTTC. It codes for CASSLGGGDEQFF.

The chain couples TRBV25-1 to TRBJ2-7; no reliable D call. The germline CDR1 and CDR2 sequences are MGHDK and SYGVNS. The CDR3 totals 16 residues. The germline V and J ends were trimmed by 4 bases and 1 base, with 17 bases remaining between them. Written as DNA, the CDR3 is TGTGCCAGCAGTGCTAGAGATCATGGCAGGTCCTACGAGCAGTACTTC. It yields the protein CASSARDHGRSYEQYF.

This clonotype was counted many times. With a much larger clone just one base away, this may be a read error. The chain uses TRBV24-1 and TRBJ2-1, with D uncertain. V dropped 9 bases and J dropped 5 bases, with 10 bases sitting between them. CDR1 and CDR2 (germline): KGHDR, SFDVKD. This CDR3 spans 12 amino acids. For the CDR3, the DNA is TGTGCCACCGGTGTAACAGACAATGAGCAGTTCTTC. This translates into CATGVTDNEQFF.

On this clonotype: A single base separates this from a much larger clone, so it may be a read error. J is TRBJ2-7 and V is TRBV6-1; 9 bases are shared with TRBD1. V shed 5 bases and J 12 bases; nucleotides not matched to a gene: 11. Germline CDR1 and CDR2: MNHNS and SASEGT. The CDR3 is 13 residues long. The CDR3 reads CASSKWGQGPMYF. DNA for the CDR3: TGTGCCAGCAGTAAATGGGGACAGGGCCCTATGTACTTC.

The J gene is TRBJ2-3, the V gene TRBV5-6, with D perhaps given as TRBD1 or TRBD2 (5 bases each). Trimming pared 4 bases from V and 2 bases from J, leaving 20 bases between. This CDR3 is built from 17 residues. Germline CDR1 and CDR2: SGHDT and YYEEEE. This CDR3 reads CASSRWSALGDTDTQYF. The CDR3 DNA follows: TGTGCCAGCAGCCGTTGGAGTGCACTAGGGGACACAGATACGCAGTATTTT.

This clonotype was counted ten times or more. An end of the junction does not agree with germline; a read error may underlie this. The genes are TRBV6-5 and TRBJ2-7, with 7 bases that match TRBD2. Germline V gene sequence: CDR1 MNHEY, CDR2 SVGAGI. The CDR3 sequence is 15 residues long. This CDR3 reads CASSFTQREIRFEDF. CDR3 in DNA: TGTGCCAGCAGTTTCACCCAGCGGGAAATAAGGTTCGAGGACTTC.

This clonotype was seen once. The V call is TRBV7-2, the J call TRBJ2-1, with 9 positions matching TRBD1. Germline V gives CDR1 SGHTA, CDR2 FQGNSA. The length of the CDR3 is 19 residues. V shed 5 bases and J 7 bases; nucleotides not matched to a gene: 21. The DNA for the CDR3 is TGTGCCAGCAGCCCTAGCCCCAGCTCCTACTCCGGGACAGGGAATGAGCAGTTCTTC. It translates to CASSPSPSSYSGTGNEQFF.

With regard to this clonotype: Since a much larger clone is just one base distant, this may be a read error. This sequence joins TRBV19 and TRBJ2-1, with TRBD1 identical over 9 bases. The V gene end was trimmed by 1 base and the J gene end by 9 bases; junction bases not matched to a gene: 7. The CDR3 runs 15 residues. CDR1 LNHDA and CDR2 SQIVND come from the germline V gene (reference sequence). CDR3 in DNA: TGTGCCAGTAGTATAGCCGGGACAGGGTTTAGTGAGCAGTTCTTC. This gives the protein CASSIAGTGFSEQFF. The full variable domain, with the rest looked up from reference TRBV19 and TRBJ2-1, is DGGITQSPKYLFRKEGQNVTLSCEQNLNHDAMYWYRQDPGQGLRLIYYSQIVNDFQKGDIAEGYSVSREKKESFPLTVTSAQKNPTAFYLCASSIAGTGFSEQFFGPGTRLTVL.

This clonotype was seen ten or more times. V is TRBV3-1 and J is TRBJ2-7; D might be TRBD2 (6 bases). This CDR3 region has 15 residues. Germline CDR1 and CDR2: LGHDT and YNNKEL (reference sequence). Trimming removed 4 bases at V and 0 bases at J, with 13 bases between. This chain's CDR3 is CASSPGTVSSYEQYF. CDR3 nucleotides: TGTGCCAGCAGCCCAGGGACTGTCTCCTCCTACGAGCAGTACTTC.

V usage is TRBV6-2 or TRBV6-3 and J usage is TRBJ2-5; 7 nucleotides agree with TRBD1. From germline, CDR1 is MNHEY and CDR2 SVGEGT. This CDR3 is built from 13 residues. The J segment lost 1 base and the V segment lost 6 bases, leaving 2 bases of the junction unmatched. The CDR3 region is CASRGTVQETQYF. DNA of the CDR3: TGTGCCAGCAGGGGGACAGTCCAAGAGACCCAGTACTTC.

Ten or more counts support this clonotype. The chain joins TRBV5-6 to TRBJ2-7; possibly TRBD2 for D (5 bases). Germline-derived CDR1 and CDR2 are SGHDT and YYEEEE. This CDR3 has 15 amino acids. Trimming left V 3 bases short and J 5 bases short, with 18 bases between. The CDR3 sequence: CASSWETGLRDEQYF. For the CDR3, the DNA is TGTGCCAGCAGCTGGGAGACGGGCCTTCGGGACGAGCAGTACTTC.

This clonotype was picked up many times. The J gene is TRBJ1-5, the V gene TRBV4-1; D is undetermined. V was shortened by 4 bases and J by 0 bases, with 16 bases between the two germline ends. CDR3 length: 17 residues. Germline V gene lookup returns CDR1 MGHRA and CDR2 YSYEKL. The CDR3 loop reads CASSRLSGVYSNQPQHF. DNA of the CDR3: TGCGCCAGCAGCCGATTAAGTGGGGTCTATAGCAATCAGCCCCAGCATTTT.

This chain uses TRBV18 with TRBJ1-1; the D is unclear. Germline lookup yields CDR1 KGHSH and CDR2 LQKENI. The CDR3 length is 14 residues. Deletions cut 2 bases from V and 1 base from J, with 8 bases between. This CDR3 is CASSPGRSNTEAFF. DNA of the CDR3: TGTGCCAGCTCACCAGGACGGTCGAACACTGAAGCTTTCTTT.

The chain recombines TRBV18 with TRBJ2-1; D may correspond to TRBD1 or TRBD2 (5 bases each). V gave up 3 bases and J gave up 7 bases, with 16 bases separating them. Germline V gene lookup returns CDR1 KGHSH and CDR2 LQKENI. The CDR3 sequence is 15 residues long. Here the CDR3 DNA reads TGTGCCAGCTCACCGGGGCGGGCAGGGCATAATGAGCAGTTCTTC. Encoded protein: CASSPGRAGHNEQFF.

The chain is built from TRBV9 and TRBJ2-3; maybe TRBD2 (6 bases). Germline CDR1 SGDLS, CDR2 YYNGEE. Trimming pared 4 bases from V and 0 bases from J, leaving 12 bases between. CDR3 size: 15 residues. As DNA, the CDR3 is TGTGCCAGCAGCCCAGGTGGGACTAGCACAGATACGCAGTATTTT. Translating it yields CASSPGGTSTDTQYF.